These 5 T cell receptor beta chains share one sample of origin, sequenced in a study of early T cells in non-severe SARS-CoV-2 infection. TCRdb used MiXCR to reprocess the 5' RACE reads, holding one entry per CDR3 protein. This table holds approximately 70,000 distinct CDR3 sequences, about 9.5% found once. The sample here was whole blood, taken at baseline. The receptor source for this set is an adult who was a healthcare worker with PCR-confirmed SARS-CoV-2 infection or an uninfected control (not recorded which).

This chain connects TRBV7-2 to TRBJ1-1; D is uncertain. Trimming left V 4 bases short and J 2 bases short, with 11 bases between. The CDR3 has 14 residues. CDR1 SGHTA and CDR2 FQGNSA come from the germline V gene. The chain's CDR3 is CASSSQAGNTEAFF. In nucleotides, the CDR3 is TGTGCCAGCAGCTCTCAGGCGGGAAACACTGAAGCTTTCTTT.

This clonotype was counted at least ten times. The V and J genes are TRBV20-1 and TRBJ2-3; D unclear. V lost 6 bases and J 0 bases, leaving 10 bases between the germline ends. Germline assignment: CDR1 DFQATT and CDR2 SNEGSKA (reference sequence). There are 13 residues in the CDR3. In nucleotides, the CDR3 is TGCAGTGCGCCAACCTCTAGCACAGATACGCAGTATTTT. Residues: CSAPTSSTDTQYF.

This clonotype was counted a few times. This chain joins TRBV12-3 or TRBV12-4 and TRBJ2-1, with TRBD2 as a possible D gene (5 bases). V gave up 4 bases and J gave up 5 bases, with 15 bases separating them. The CDR3 runs to 15 residues. CDR3 coding DNA: TGTGCCAGCAGTTCAGCCGTAGGAGCGGACAATGAGCAGTTCTTC. As protein: CASSSAVGADNEQFF.

This sequence joins TRBV20-1 and TRBJ2-7, with D tentatively TRBD2 (6 bases). In germline, CDR1 is DFQATT, CDR2 SNEGSKA (reference sequence). The CDR3 contains 14 residues. V dropped 0 bases and J dropped 2 bases, with 11 bases sitting between them. The CDR3: CSARDLGRPYEQYF. CDR3 coding DNA: TGCAGTGCTAGAGATCTCGGGAGACCCTACGAGCAGTACTTC.

This rearrangement joins TRBV7-3 to TRBJ2-3; D might be TRBD1 or TRBD2, each matching 5 bases. CDR1 and CDR2 (germline): SGHTA, FQGTGA. Trimming removed 5 bases at V and 6 bases at J, with 12 bases between. The CDR3 totals 13 residues. CDR3 amino acids: CASSGGRMDTQYF. The CDR3 DNA is TGTGCCAGCAGCGGGGGACGCATGGATACGCAGTATTTT.